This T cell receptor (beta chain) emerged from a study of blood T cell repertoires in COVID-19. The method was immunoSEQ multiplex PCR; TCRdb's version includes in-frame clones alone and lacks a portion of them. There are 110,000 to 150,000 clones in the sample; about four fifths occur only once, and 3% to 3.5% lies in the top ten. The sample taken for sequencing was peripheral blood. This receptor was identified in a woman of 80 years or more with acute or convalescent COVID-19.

The CDR3 region is CAWSTGANTGELFF. The CDR3 coding sequence is TGTGCCTGGTCGACAGGGGCGAACACCGGGGAGCTGTTTTTT. This chain uses TRBV30 with TRBJ2-2; TRBD1 aligns across 8 bases. Germline V gene sequence: CDR1 GTSNPN, CDR2 SVGIG (reference sequence). The CDR3 totals 14 residues. The junction had 2 bases not matched to a gene; V was cut back by 5 bases and J by 0 bases.